The present T cell receptor beta chain was sequenced within a study of cytomegalovirus exposure and HLA in healthy donors. Findings and limits, study-wide: Of the V segments, some could not be distinguished, including TRBV6-2 and TRBV6-3, and were excluded. It was confirmed in vitro that a few of the CMV-associated chains were specific for CMV antigens. Later findings reportedly placed an Asian-associated ancestry cluster below the approximately 670-donor mean for N-insertions. In a later analysis, a missense DCLRE1C variant was linked to TCR beta V- and J-gene trimming.

PCR used 60 Vbeta primers and 13 Jbeta primers. Produced via immunoSEQ multiplex PCR; TCRdb's table is partial and in-frame only. In the table there are 150,000 to 200,000 clones, around 81% of which are singletons. CDR1 is SQVTM and CDR2 is ANQGSEA in the germline V gene. The length of the CDR3 is 12 residues. V lost 6 bases and J lost 6, with 12 bases in between. A word on this clone: What it recognizes is unknown.

Input material: PBMCs. The chain combines TRBV29-1 with TRBJ2-1; possible D gene TRBD1, 5 bases. This TCR came from a woman aged 40-49 years in good health and CMV-seronegative. The CDR3 here is CSVRQWGNEQFF. In nucleotides, the CDR3 is TGCAGCGTAAGACAGTGGGGCAATGAGCAGTTCTTC.